This is a list of T cell receptor beta chains from one sample in a study of CD8+CD57+ T cells in acquired aplastic anemia. Each CDR3 protein gets one entry after TCRdb re-called the reads with MiXCR. The table records roughly 420,000 distinct CDR3 sequences, roughly 68% of them present only once. The specimen was sorted CD4+, CD8+, or CD8+CD57+ T cells (not recorded which) from PBMCs. The receptors were sampled from a human donor in good health, serving as a control. Each CDR3 is given with its conserved first and last residue. D genes are given only for firm matches. A row's size may be missing; if present it is once, few, many or a size class.

clone_size j_call v_call d_call cdr3_aa cdr3_nt
once TRBJ1-6 TRBV10-3 NA CASKVSGQGQSPLHF TGTGCCAGCAAGGTGTCGGGGCAGGGCCAATCACCCCTCCACTTT
NA TRBJ2-7 TRBV6-1 NA CASSIERGTYEQYF TGTGCCAGCAGTATAGAGCGTGGCACCTACGAGCAGTACTTC
many TRBJ1-2 TRBV6-1 NA CASSVPGHYGYTF TGTGCCAGCAGTGTACCGGGCCACTATGGCTACACCTTC
few TRBJ2-2 TRBV7-8 NA CASSLVGAGELFF TGTGCCAGCAGCTTAGTCGGCGCCGGGGAGCTGTTTTTT
NA TRBJ1-6 TRBV7-3 NA CASSLGGGANSPLHF TGTGCCAGCAGCTTAGGCGGGGGGGCGAATTCACCCCTCCACTTT
NA TRBJ1-1 TRBV11-1 NA CASSLDGRGPMNTEAFF TGTGCCAGCAGCTTAGACGGGCGAGGACCCATGAACACTGAAGCTTTCTTT
NA TRBJ1-2 TRBV7-2 NA CASSLAQRNTQYIF TGTGCCAGCAGCTTAGCCCAGCGGAATACGCAGTACATTTTC
NA TRBJ1-5 TRBV9 NA CASSGGTWTYEQF TGTGCCAGCAGCGGGGGGACGTGGACCTACGAGCAGTTT
NA TRBJ1-3 TRBV5-1 NA CASSLGRSGGDVYF TGTGCCAGCAGCTTGGGGCGGTCCGGAGGTGACGTATATTTT
NA TRBJ2-7 TRBV24-1 NA CATSEQGNYYEQYF TGTGCCACCAGTGAACAGGGCAACTACTACGAACAGTACTTC
NA TRBJ1-5 TRBV7-9 TRBD1 CASSPRGGQGYAQHF TGTGCCAGCAGCCCCAGGGGGGGACAGGGATACGCGCAGCATTTT
many TRBJ1-4 TRBV4-3 TRBD1 CASSQIGTGHEKLFF TGCGCCAGCAGCCAAATTGGGACAGGGCATGAAAAACTGTTTTTT